A single sample gave rise to the 27 T cell receptor beta chains below, sequenced in a study of CD8 T cells in Susac syndrome. When the RNA was reverse transcribed, random hexamers were used with an input of about 0.5 to 1 ug. From the immunoSEQ multiplex PCR reads, TCRdb called clonotypes with MiXCR, one entry per CDR3 protein. The repertoire holds some 200,000 distinct CDR3 sequences, with over 75% as singletons. Sample: CD4+ T cells from PBMCs. These receptor sequences come from a human donor with Susac syndrome.

The J gene is TRBJ2-2, the V gene TRBV27, with 9 bases fitting TRBD1. The germline gives CDR1 MNHEY, CDR2 SMNVEV (reference sequence). V shed 8 bases and J 5 bases; nucleotides not matched to a gene: 6. The CDR3 spans 14 residues. The CDR3: CASQTTGGTGELFF. The CDR3 DNA follows: TGTGCCAGCCAGACGACAGGGGGGACCGGGGAGCTGTTTTTT.

The V gene is TRBV20-1, the J gene TRBJ2-4; tentative D call: TRBD2 (6 bases). This CDR3 is built from 12 residues. Germline V gene data show CDR1 as DFQATT and CDR2 as SNEGSKA (reference sequence). V lost 4 bases to trimming and J lost 6 bases, with 10 bases between them. As DNA, the CDR3 is TGCAGTGCTATCGGGAGAGGAAACATTCAGTACTTC. It yields the protein CSAIGRGNIQYF.

The CDR3: CASRGTSGTYEQYF. DNA of the CDR3: TGTGCCAGCAGGGGGACTAGCGGGACATACGAGCAGTACTTC. This sequence joins TRBV6-1 and TRBJ2-7; 13 bases match TRBD2. Germline-derived CDR1 and CDR2 are MNHNS and SASEGT. CDR3 length: 14 amino acids. J lost 4 bases, V lost 6 bases, and 3 bases had no gene match.

This clonotype was seen once. The gene calls are TRBV11-2 and TRBJ1-4; 8 bases match TRBD1. The CDR3 totals 14 residues. In germline, CDR1 is SGHAT, CDR2 FQNNGV. The trim removed 6 bases at V and 5 bases at J, leaving 5 bases unmatched. The CDR3 coding sequence is TGTGCCAGCAGAAGGACAGGGCGAAATGAAAAACTGTTTTTT. Protein sequence: CASRRTGRNEKLFF.

The chain employs TRBV5-1 and TRBJ2-3; 8 bases align to TRBD2. The J segment lost 5 bases and the V segment lost 6 bases, leaving 8 bases of the junction unmatched. The germline V gene encodes CDR1 SGHRS and CDR2 YFSETQ. This CDR3 comprises 14 residues. As DNA, the CDR3 is TGCGCCAGCAAAGCCGCGGGGGGCAGAGATACGCAGTATTTT. It is translated as CASKAAGGRDTQYF.

This sequence joins TRBV30 and TRBJ2-3; D call uncertain. Trimming took off 5 bases at V and 8 bases at J, with 11 bases between the two ends. Germline CDR1 GTSNPN, CDR2 SVGIG (reference sequence). The CDR3 has 11 amino acids. CDR3 nucleotides: TGTGCCTGGCAGGCCTCAGGTACGCAGTATTTT. Amino acids: CAWQASGTQYF.

This clonotype was recorded a few times. The chain has TRBV30 and TRBJ2-6; D not resolved. The germline gives CDR1 GTSNPN, CDR2 SVGIG (reference sequence). The CDR3 has 12 amino acids. Trimming pared 4 bases from V and 4 bases from J, leaving 5 bases between. The CDR3 sequence is CAWISGANVLTF. The CDR3 nucleotides read TGTGCCTGGATATCCGGGGCCAACGTCCTGACTTTC. The full variable domain, with the rest looked up from reference TRBV30 and TRBJ2-6, is SQTIHQWPATLVQPVGSPLSLECTVEGTSNPNLYWYRQAAGRGLQLLFYSVGIGQISSEVPQNLSASRPQDRQFILSSKKLLLSDSGFYLCAWISGANVLTFGAGSRLTVL.

A single count supports this clonotype. This rearrangement joins TRBV29-1 to TRBJ2-7, with 12 bases matching TRBD2. Germline V gene data show CDR1 as SQVTM and CDR2 as ANQGSEA. The CDR3 runs to 14 residues. The V gene end was trimmed by 4 bases and the J gene end by 5 bases; junction bases not matched to a gene: 6. The CDR3 here is CSVGVTSGSNEQYF. Written as DNA, the CDR3 is TGCAGCGTTGGAGTGACTAGCGGGAGCAACGAGCAGTACTTC.

This chain uses TRBV20-1 with TRBJ2-1, with 13 bases that match TRBD2. The germline V gene encodes CDR1 DFQATT and CDR2 SNEGSKA (reference sequence). This CDR3 contains 17 residues. The ends lost 4 bases at V and 5 bases at J; junction bases unmatched: 11. The CDR3 is CSATPTSGRRLNNEQFF. CDR3 bases: TGCAGTGCTACCCCGACTAGCGGGAGGAGGCTTAACAATGAGCAGTTCTTC.

This chain joins TRBV21-1 and TRBJ1-5; the table's D call, TRBD1, was not checked against the DNA. TRBV21-1 is recorded as a pseudogene. The CDR3 is 14 residues long. The CDR3: CASSPRARNQPQHF. The CDR3 DNA sequence: TGTGCCAGCAGTCCTAGGGCGCGCAATCAGCCCCAGCATTTT.

V is TRBV5-1 and J is TRBJ2-1, with 12 bases matching TRBD2. J gave up 3 bases and V 4 bases, and 5 bases lay outside the gene matches. This CDR3 is built from 16 residues. The germline V gene encodes CDR1 SGHRS and CDR2 YFSETQ. CDR3 loop: CASSPTTSGGYNEQFF. CDR3 sequence (DNA): TGCGCCAGCAGCCCTACGACTAGCGGGGGCTACAATGAGCAGTTCTTC.

This sequence joins TRBV5-4 and TRBJ2-4; unclear D gene. The germline CDR1 and CDR2 sequences are SGHNT and YYREEE (reference sequence). Deletions cut 4 bases from V and 6 bases from J, with 11 bases between. CDR3 length: 13 amino acids. The CDR3 spells CASSLPTGNIQYF. CDR3 sequence (DNA): TGTGCCAGCAGCCTACCTACGGGAAACATTCAGTACTTC. The variable domain in full, completed from reference TRBV5-4 and TRBJ2-4, reads ETGVTQSPTHLIKTRGQQVTLRCSSQSGHNTVSWYQQALGQGPQFIFQYYREEENGRGNFPPRFSGLQFPNYSSELNVNALELDDSALYLCASSLPTGNIQYFGAGTRLSVL.

The chain carries TRBV6-2 or TRBV6-3 and TRBJ2-7, with 10 bases identical to TRBD2. This CDR3 has 15 residues. The germline CDR1 and CDR2 sequences are MNHEY and SVGEGT. With V trimmed by 7 bases and J by 5 bases, 11 bases remained unmatched. CDR3 in amino acids: CASMAASGRMDEQYF. In nucleotides, the CDR3 is TGTGCCAGCATGGCGGCTAGCGGGAGAATGGACGAGCAGTACTTC.

This chain uses TRBV5-1 with TRBJ2-7, with 16 bases that match TRBD2. This CDR3 comprises 16 residues. Trimming removed 2 bases from V and 6 bases from J; junction bases left unmatched: 5. CDR1 and CDR2 (germline): SGHRS, YFSETQ. CDR3 nucleotides: TGCGCCAGCAGCTTCCCGGGACTAGCGGGAGGGAGCGAGCAGTACTTC. Residues: CASSFPGLAGGSEQYF.

The chain employs TRBV18 and TRBJ2-1; possibly TRBD1 for D (6 bases). The V and J ends lost 0 bases and 3 bases respectively, with 12 bases between them. This CDR3 spans 16 amino acids. Germline CDR1 reads KGHSH; CDR2 reads LQKENI. CDR3 DNA: TGTGCCAGCTCACCACCCGGACAGTCCCTCTACAATGAGCAGTTCTTC. Amino acid sequence: CASSPPGQSLYNEQFF.

The CDR3 DNA sequence: TGTGCCAGCAGATCCTCGGGAGCCGGGGAGACCCAGTACTTC. It is translated as CASRSSGAGETQYF. This chain links TRBV12-3 or TRBV12-4 with TRBJ2-5; tentative D call: TRBD2 (6 bases). The CDR3 sequence is 14 residues long. V was cut by 6 bases and J by 5 bases, with 16 bases left in between.

The gene calls are TRBV10-3 and TRBJ2-3; TRBD2 is a possible D gene (6 bases). Trimming took off 6 bases at V and 2 bases at J, with 15 bases between the two ends. The germline CDR1 and CDR2 sequences are ENHRY and SYGVKD. The CDR3 is 15 amino acids. Written as DNA, the CDR3 is TGTGCCATCAGGCTGGGGGTAGCGGCCACAGATACGCAGTATTTT. Its protein product is CAIRLGVAATDTQYF.

This chain links TRBV3-1 with TRBJ2-3; no clear D gene. The CDR3 covers 13 residues. V gave up 4 bases and J gave up 0 bases, with 5 bases separating them. Germline V lookup: CDR1 LGHDT, CDR2 YNNKEL (reference sequence). The DNA for the CDR3 is TGTGCCAGCAGCCCTGCTAGCACAGATACGCAGTATTTT. Translating gives CASSPASTDTQYF.

The V gene is TRBV7-9, the J gene TRBJ1-1, with D tentatively TRBD1 (5 bases). The CDR3 is 12 amino acids. The germline V gene encodes CDR1 SEHNR and CDR2 FQNEAQ (reference sequence). Trimming removed 6 bases from V and 6 bases from J, with 11 bases in between. The CDR3 reads CASSSWGAEAFF. CDR3 in DNA: TGTGCCAGCAGTTCCTGGGGGGCTGAAGCTTTCTTT.

This chain joins TRBV6-4 and TRBJ2-1; no clear D. V was clipped by 5 bases and J by 1 base, with 15 bases between them. Germline CDR1 MRHNA, CDR2 SNTAGT. This CDR3 is 16 amino acids long. The CDR3: CASSLNSLGSYNEQFF. CDR3 sequence (DNA): TGTGCCAGCAGTCTTAACAGTCTGGGATCCTACAATGAGCAGTTCTTC.

The chain recombines TRBV5-1 with TRBJ2-3; D is ambiguous. This CDR3 has 14 amino acids. The ends were cut back, 0 bases at V and 0 bases at J, with 5 bases in the middle. Germline V CDR1 and CDR2: SGHRS, YFSETQ. The CDR3 region is CASSLVDSTDTQYF. As DNA, the CDR3 is TGCGCCAGCAGCTTGGTAGACAGCACAGATACGCAGTATTTT.

The genes are TRBV11-1 and TRBJ1-6, with 11 bases fitting TRBD1. Germline trimming cut 4 bases from V and 2 bases from J; bases unmatched to any gene: 13. Germline V gives CDR1 SGHAT, CDR2 FQDESV (reference sequence). The length of the CDR3 is 20 residues. CDR3 nucleotide sequence: TGTGCCAGCAGCTCCTCCCCCCTGCGGACAGGGGGCCCCTATAATTCACCCCTCCACTTT. Translated, it gives CASSSSPLRTGGPYNSPLHF.

The chain is built from TRBV25-1 and TRBJ2-7, with D maybe TRBD2 (5 bases). The V gene's germline CDR1 is MGHDK and CDR2 SYGVNS. This CDR3 comprises 14 residues. V was shortened by 7 bases and J by 2 bases, with 15 bases between the two germline ends. CDR3 protein: CASTSSRAPYEQYF. The DNA for the CDR3 is TGTGCCAGCACTAGCTCTCGAGCTCCCTACGAGCAGTACTTC.

The CDR3 DNA follows: TGCAGTGCTAGAGAGTCACTAGCGGGGGATCATGAGCAGTTCTTC. Amino acid sequence: CSARESLAGDHEQFF. The V and J genes are TRBV20-1 and TRBJ2-1; TRBD2 aligns across 11 bases. CDR1 and CDR2 from the germline V gene are DFQATT and SNEGSKA (reference sequence). J gave up 8 bases and V 0 bases, and 6 bases lay outside the gene matches. The CDR3 consists of 15 residues.

The chain employs TRBV5-6 and TRBJ1-1, with D unresolved. V lost 3 bases, J lost 3 bases, and 9 bases lay in between. Germline V gene sequence: CDR1 SGHDT, CDR2 YYEEEE. The CDR3 covers 13 residues. The CDR3 here is CASSSDTDTEAFF. The CDR3 DNA follows: TGTGCCAGCAGCTCCGACACGGACACTGAAGCTTTCTTT.

This clonotype was observed once. The V and J genes are TRBV3-1 and TRBJ1-1; a weak D match, TRBD1 (5 bases). CDR3 length equals 14 residues. The germline V gene has CDR1 LGHDT and CDR2 YNNKEL (reference sequence). V lost 6 bases and J 4 bases, leaving 15 bases between the germline ends. CDR3: CASRKSQGVTEAFF. CDR3 nucleotide sequence: TGTGCCAGCAGAAAAAGCCAGGGTGTCACTGAAGCTTTCTTT. Complete variable domain (other parts from reference TRBV3-1 and TRBJ1-1): DTAVSQTPKYLVTQMGNDKSIKCEQNLGHDTMYWYKQDSKKFLKIMFSYNNKELIINETVPNRFSPKSPDKAHLNLHINSLELGDSAVYFCASRKSQGVTEAFFGQGTRLTVV.

This clonotype was counted a single time. The rearrangement joins TRBV7-3 to TRBJ2-5; a weak D match, TRBD1 (5 bases). Per the germline V gene, CDR1 is SGHTA and CDR2 is FQGTGA. CDR3 length: 13 residues. Deletions cut 3 bases from V and 4 bases from J, with 9 bases between. CDR3 loop: CASSFWGSETQYF. The CDR3 DNA sequence: TGTGCCAGCAGCTTTTGGGGCTCAGAGACCCAGTACTTC.